What follows describes a single T cell receptor beta chain. As yet, its antigen is unknown. Each cDNA molecule carried a unique molecular identifier. TCRdb re-called the 5' RACE reads through MiXCR, storing one row per CDR3 protein. Of tens of thousands of distinct CDR3 sequences in the sample, about 15% are singletons; the top ten hold less than 7%. This specimen comes from a study of early T cells in non-severe SARS-CoV-2 infection. Overall study: Sequencing of unsorted whole blood was done on bulk RNA, leaving chains unpaired. General observations from the study: VDJdb-based annotation leaned toward anti-spike CD8 responses and missed private and CD4 specificities.

The CDR3 totals 11 residues. Trimming left V 5 bases short and J 5 bases short, with 7 bases between. Input material: whole blood. This sequence joins TRBV12-3 or TRBV12-4 and TRBJ2-7; no clear D. The clonotype was recovered from an adult who was a healthcare worker with PCR-confirmed SARS-CoV-2 infection or an uninfected control (not recorded which). The CDR3 nucleotides read TGTGCCAGCAGTCCACGGGACGAGCAGTACTTC. Translation gives CASSPRDEQYF.